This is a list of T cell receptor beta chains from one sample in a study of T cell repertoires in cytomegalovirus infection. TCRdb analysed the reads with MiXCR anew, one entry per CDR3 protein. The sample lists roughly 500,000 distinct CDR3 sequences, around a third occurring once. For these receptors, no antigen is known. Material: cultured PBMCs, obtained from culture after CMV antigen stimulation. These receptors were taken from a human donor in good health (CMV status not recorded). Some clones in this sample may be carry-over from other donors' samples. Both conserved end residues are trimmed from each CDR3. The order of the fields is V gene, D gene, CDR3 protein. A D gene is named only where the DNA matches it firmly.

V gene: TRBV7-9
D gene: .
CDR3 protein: ASSSDTWGSTEAF

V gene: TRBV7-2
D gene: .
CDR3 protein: ASSPQGVNTEAF

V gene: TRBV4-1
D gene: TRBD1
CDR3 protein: ASSYDRGGNQPQH

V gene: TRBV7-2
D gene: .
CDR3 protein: ASSLARANPLYEQY

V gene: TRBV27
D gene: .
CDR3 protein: ASRSTSGRTQY

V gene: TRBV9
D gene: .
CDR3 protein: ASSAGTSEAF

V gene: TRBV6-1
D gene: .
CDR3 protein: ASSELGDYGYT

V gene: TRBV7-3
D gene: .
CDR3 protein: ASSRGGRTDTQY

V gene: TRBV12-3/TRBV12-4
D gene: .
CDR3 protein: ASSLSLGNGYT

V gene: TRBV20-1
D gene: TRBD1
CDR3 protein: SAPPWGQHSYNEQF

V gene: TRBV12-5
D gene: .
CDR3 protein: ASGLVPSTDTQY

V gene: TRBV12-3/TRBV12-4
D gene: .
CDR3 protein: ASKVRSYNEQF

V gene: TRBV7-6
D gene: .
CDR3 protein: ASSPIRGTTKNEQF

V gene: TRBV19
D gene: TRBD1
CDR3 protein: ASEWLGGKGYT

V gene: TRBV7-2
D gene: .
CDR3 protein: ASSLGTGRADTQY

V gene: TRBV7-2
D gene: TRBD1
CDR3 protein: ASSSRTGETGELF

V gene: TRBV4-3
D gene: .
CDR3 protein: ASSQGLGMF

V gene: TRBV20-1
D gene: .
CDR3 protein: SARAQTRHRYEQY